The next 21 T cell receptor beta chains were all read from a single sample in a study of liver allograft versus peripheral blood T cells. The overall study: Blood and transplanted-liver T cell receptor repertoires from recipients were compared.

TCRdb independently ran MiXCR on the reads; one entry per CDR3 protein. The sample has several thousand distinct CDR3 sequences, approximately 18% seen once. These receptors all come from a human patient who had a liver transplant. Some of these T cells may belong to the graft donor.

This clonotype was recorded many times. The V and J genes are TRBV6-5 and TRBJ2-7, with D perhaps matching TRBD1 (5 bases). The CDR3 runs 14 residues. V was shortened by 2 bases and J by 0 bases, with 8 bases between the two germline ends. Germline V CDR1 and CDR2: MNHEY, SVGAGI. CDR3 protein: CASSYGRASYEQYF. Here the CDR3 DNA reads TGTGCCAGCAGTTACGGCAGGGCCTCCTACGAGCAGTACTTC.

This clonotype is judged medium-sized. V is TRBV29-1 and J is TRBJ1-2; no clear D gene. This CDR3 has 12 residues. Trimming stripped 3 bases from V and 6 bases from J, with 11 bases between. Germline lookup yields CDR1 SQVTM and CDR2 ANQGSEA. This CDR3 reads CSVDAGIDGYTF. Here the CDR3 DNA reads TGCAGCGTTGATGCCGGGATTGATGGCTACACCTTC.

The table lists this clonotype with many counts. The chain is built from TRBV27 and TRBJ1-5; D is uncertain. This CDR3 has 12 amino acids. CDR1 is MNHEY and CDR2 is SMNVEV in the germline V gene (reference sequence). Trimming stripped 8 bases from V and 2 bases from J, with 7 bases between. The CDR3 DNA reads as TGTGCCAGCTCCAGAGGCAATCAGCCCCAGCATTTT. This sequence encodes CASSRGNQPQHF.

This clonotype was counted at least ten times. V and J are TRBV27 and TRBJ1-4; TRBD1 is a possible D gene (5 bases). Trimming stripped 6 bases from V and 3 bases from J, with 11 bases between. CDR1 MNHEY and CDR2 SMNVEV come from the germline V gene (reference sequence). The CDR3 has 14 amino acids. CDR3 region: CASRRGEANEKLFF. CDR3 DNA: TGTGCCAGCAGGCGAGGGGAGGCTAATGAAAAACTGTTTTTT.

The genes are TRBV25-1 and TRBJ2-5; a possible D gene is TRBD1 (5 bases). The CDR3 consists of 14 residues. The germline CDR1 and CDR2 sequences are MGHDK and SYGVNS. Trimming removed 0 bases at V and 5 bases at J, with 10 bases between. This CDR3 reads CASSEYDSRETQYF. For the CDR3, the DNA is TGTGCCAGCAGTGAATACGACAGCCGGGAGACCCAGTACTTC. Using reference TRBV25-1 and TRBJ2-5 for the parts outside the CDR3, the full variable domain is EADIYQTPRYLVIGTGKKITLECSQTMGHDKMYWYQQDPGMELHLIHYSYGVNSTEKGDLSSESTVSRIRTEHFPLTLESARPSHTSQYLCASSEYDSRETQYFGPGTRLLVL.

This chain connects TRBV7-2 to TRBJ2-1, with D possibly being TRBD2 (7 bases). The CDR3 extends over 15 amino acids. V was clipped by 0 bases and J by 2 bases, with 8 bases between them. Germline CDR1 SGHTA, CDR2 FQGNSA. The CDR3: CASSLAGGPYNEQFF. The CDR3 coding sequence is TGTGCCAGCAGCTTAGCGGGGGGGCCCTACAATGAGCAGTTCTTC.

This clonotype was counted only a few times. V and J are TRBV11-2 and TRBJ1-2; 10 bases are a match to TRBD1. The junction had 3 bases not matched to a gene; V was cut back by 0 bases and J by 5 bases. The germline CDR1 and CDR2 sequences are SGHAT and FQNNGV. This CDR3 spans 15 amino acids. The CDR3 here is CASSLETGQGYGYTF. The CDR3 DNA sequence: TGTGCCAGCAGCTTAGAGACGGGACAGGGGTATGGCTACACCTTC.

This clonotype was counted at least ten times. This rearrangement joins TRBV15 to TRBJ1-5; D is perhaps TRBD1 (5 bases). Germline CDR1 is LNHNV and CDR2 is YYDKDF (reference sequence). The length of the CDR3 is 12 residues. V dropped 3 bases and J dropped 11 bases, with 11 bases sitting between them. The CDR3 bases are TGTGCCACCAGCAGTGGGGCAGGTTCCCAGCATTTT. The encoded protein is CATSSGAGSQHF.

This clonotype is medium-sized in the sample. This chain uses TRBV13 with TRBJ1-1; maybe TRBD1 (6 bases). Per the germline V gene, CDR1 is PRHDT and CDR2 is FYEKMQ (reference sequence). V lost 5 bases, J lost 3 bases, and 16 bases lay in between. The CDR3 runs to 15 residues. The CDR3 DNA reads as TGTGCCAGCAGCCCTACCTCACAGGGATACACTGAAGCTTTCTTT. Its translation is CASSPTSQGYTEAFF.

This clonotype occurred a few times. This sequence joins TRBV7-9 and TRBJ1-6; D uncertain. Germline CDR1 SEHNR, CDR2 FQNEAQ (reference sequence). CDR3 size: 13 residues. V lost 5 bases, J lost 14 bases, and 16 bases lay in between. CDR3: CASSPAPASTLHF. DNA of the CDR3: TGTGCCAGCAGCCCCGCCCCGGCCTCCACCCTCCACTTT.

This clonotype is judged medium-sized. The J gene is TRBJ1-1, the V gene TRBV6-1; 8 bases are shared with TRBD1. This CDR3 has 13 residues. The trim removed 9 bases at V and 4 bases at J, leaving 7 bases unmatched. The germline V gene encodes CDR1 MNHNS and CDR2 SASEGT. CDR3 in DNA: TGTGCCAGTCAGACAGGGGAGGTCACTGAAGCTTTCTTT. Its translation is CASQTGEVTEAFF.

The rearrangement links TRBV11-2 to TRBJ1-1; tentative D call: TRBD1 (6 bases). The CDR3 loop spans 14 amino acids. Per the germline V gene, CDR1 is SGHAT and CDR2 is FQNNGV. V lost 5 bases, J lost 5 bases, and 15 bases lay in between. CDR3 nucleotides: TGTGCCAGCAGCCAACCGGGGGGGCAAACTGAAGCTTTCTTT. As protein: CASSQPGGQTEAFF.

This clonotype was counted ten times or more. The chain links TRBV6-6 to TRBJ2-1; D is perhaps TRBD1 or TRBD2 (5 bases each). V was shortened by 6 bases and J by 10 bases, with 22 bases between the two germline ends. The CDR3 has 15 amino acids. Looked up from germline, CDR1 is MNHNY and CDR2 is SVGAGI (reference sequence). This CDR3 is CASSPPGPLLIEQFF. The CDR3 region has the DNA TGTGCCAGCAGCCCGCCGGGACCTCTCCTGATAGAGCAGTTCTTC.

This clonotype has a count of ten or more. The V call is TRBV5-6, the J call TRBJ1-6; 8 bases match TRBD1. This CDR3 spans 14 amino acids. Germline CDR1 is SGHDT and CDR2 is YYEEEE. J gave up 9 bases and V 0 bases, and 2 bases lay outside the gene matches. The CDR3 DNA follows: TGTGCCAGCAGCTTGGCCAGGGGGCTTTCACCCCTCCACTTT. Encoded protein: CASSLARGLSPLHF.

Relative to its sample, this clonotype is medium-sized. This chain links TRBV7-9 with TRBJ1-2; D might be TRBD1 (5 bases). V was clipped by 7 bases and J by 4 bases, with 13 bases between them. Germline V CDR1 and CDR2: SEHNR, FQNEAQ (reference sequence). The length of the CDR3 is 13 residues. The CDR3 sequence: CASTSGWAYGYTF. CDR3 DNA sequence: TGTGCCAGCACCTCAGGGTGGGCCTATGGCTACACCTTC.

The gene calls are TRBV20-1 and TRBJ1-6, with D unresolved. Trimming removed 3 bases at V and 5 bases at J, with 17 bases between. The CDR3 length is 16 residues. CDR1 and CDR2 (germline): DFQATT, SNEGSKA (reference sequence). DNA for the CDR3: TGCAGTGCTAGGATTCCGGACGGTAGGAATAATTCACCCCTCCACTTT. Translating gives CSARIPDGRNNSPLHF.

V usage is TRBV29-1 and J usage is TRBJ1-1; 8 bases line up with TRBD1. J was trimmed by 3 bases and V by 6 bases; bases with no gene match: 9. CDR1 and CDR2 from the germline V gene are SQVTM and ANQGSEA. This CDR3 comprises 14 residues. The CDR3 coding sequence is TGCAGCGTAAGACAGGGGCAGGACTACACTGAAGCTTTCTTT. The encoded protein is CSVRQGQDYTEAFF.

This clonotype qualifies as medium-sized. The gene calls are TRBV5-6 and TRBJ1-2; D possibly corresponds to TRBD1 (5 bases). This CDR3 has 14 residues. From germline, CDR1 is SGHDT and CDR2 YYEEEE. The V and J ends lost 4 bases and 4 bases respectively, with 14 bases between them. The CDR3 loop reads CASSVGAGGYGYTF. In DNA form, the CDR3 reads TGTGCCAGCAGCGTTGGGGCGGGCGGCTATGGCTACACCTTC. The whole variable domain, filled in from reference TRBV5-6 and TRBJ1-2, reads DAGVTQSPTHLIKTRGQQVTLRCSPKSGHDTVSWYQQALGQGPQFIFQYYEEEERQRGNFPDRFSGHQFPNYSSELNVNALLLGDSALYLCASSVGAGGYGYTFGSGTRLTVV.

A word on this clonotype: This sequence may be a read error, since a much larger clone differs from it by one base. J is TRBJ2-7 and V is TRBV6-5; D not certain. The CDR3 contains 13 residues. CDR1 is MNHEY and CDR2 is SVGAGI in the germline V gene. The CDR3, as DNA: TGTGCCAGTCGCTATGGGCCTACCTACGAGCATTACTTC. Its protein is CASRYGPTYEHYF.

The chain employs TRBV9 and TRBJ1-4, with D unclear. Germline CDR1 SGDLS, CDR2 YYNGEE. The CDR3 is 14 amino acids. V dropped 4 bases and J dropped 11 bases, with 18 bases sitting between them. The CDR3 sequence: CASSTGGGSEKLFF. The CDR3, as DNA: TGTGCCAGCAGCACCGGCGGTGGGAGCGAGAAACTGTTTTTT.

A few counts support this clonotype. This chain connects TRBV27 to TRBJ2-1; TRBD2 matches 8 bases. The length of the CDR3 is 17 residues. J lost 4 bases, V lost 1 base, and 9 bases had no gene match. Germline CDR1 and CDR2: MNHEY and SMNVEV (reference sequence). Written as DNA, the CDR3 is TGTGCCAGCAGTTTATGGGGTAGCGGGGAGATATACAATGAGCAGTTCTTC. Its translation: CASSLWGSGEIYNEQFF.